This T cell receptor beta chain was recovered during a study of OX40 agonist ivuxolimab in advanced cancers. The overall study: Patients were dosed intravenously with ivuxolimab at 0.01 to 10 mg/kg every 2 weeks.

Clones were read by immunoSEQ multiplex PCR, and TCRdb kept only the in-frame ones, dropping some. The table has roughly 76,000 clones, roughly 90% seen once. CDR3 size: 12 residues. The V end lost 2 bases, the J end lost 7 bases, and 9 bases lay between the germline ends. Germline lookup yields CDR1 GTSNPN and CDR2 SVGIG (reference sequence). The source of this sequence is an adult with an advanced solid tumor such as melanoma, head and neck, liver or kidney cancer. The specimen comprised CD4+ or CD8+ T cells sorted from blood, sampled in a trial of the OX40 agonist ivuxolimab. The chain couples TRBV30 to TRBJ2-1; tentatively, D is TRBD1 (5 bases). The CDR3 DNA follows: TGTGCCTGGAGTATCAAGGGGAATGAGCAGTTCTTC. Translated, it gives CAWSIKGNEQFF.